Sequencing of this T cell receptor (beta chain) was carried out in a study of Ad26.COV2.S vaccination and SARS-CoV-2 variants (dated by TCRdb to the early 2020s). As for the study more broadly: Vaccine-arm donors came from COV1001, a multicentre, randomized, double-blind, placebo-controlled phase I-IIa trial of Ad26.COV2.S in healthy adults. Sequencing of the TCRbeta repertoire served to evaluate the specificity and breadth of SARS-CoV-2-reactive T cell receptors following Ad26.COV2.S vaccination. The TCR-sequenced set comprised approximately 32 samples: approximately 19 Ad26.COV2.S vaccine recipients, 5 placebo recipients and 8 SARS-CoV-2 convalescent individuals. Ad26.COV2.S was given intramuscularly at 5x10^10 or 1x10^11 viral particles, as a single shot or as two shots 56 days apart. Investigators remained blinded to trial group allocation during experiments and outcome assessment. Trial participants were randomized into five groups of five: low-dose or high-dose Ad26.COV2.S given once or twice, or placebo on both occasions. The paper as a whole reports these results and caveats: Ad26.COV2.S recipients had higher spike-specific TCR breadth than placebo recipients (P = 0.0014). After vaccination, substantial breadth of spike-specific CD8+ and CD4+ T cell responses was reported. Comparable non-spike TCR breadth was observed between vaccine and placebo recipients, consistent with only spike being contained in the vaccine. The authors noted that total T cell responses may have been underestimated by the TCR breadth and depth analyses. The study lacked the statistical power to compare responses across vaccine doses or regimens.

Reading the germline V gene gives CDR1 MGHRA and CDR2 YSYEKL. The CDR3 spans 15 residues, from the cysteine through the phenylalanine. Only CDR3 DNA is held: 45 bases, read in frame from base 1. V trim: 1 base; J trim: 4 bases; unmatched bases: 2. What the treatment or condition label conveys for this sample: some 20 received Ad26.COV2.S at low or high dose, single or two shots; about 5 received placebo; per-sample allocation not given. Repertoires of vaccine and placebo recipients were sequenced from samples collected on day 63 after the first injection. Cohort 1b enrolled 20 to 30 adults aged 18-55 years at a single site in Boston, USA, between 29 July and 7 August 2020. As a vaccine, Ad26.COV2.S was a replication-incompetent adenovirus type 26 vector that expressed a prefusion-stabilized SARS-CoV-2 spike protein derived from the original Wuhan strain. The immunoSEQ Assay was used to sequence TCRbeta CDR3 regions. After extraction, genomic DNA underwent amplification by bias-controlled multiplex PCR, followed by high-throughput sequencing. The source study handled its data this way. Collapsing and filtering of sequences were performed to quantify the absolute abundance of each unique TCRbeta CDR3 region. T cell fraction was estimated by normalizing TCRbeta template counts to usable DNA, which was measured by amplifying reference genes present in all nucleated cells. Repertoire TCRs were annotated as SARS-CoV-2-specific by exact matching of V gene, CDR3 amino acid sequence and J gene to a known reactive TCR set. The reference SARS-CoV-2 TCR set came from MIRA and was filtered for enrichment in COVID-19-positive ImmuneCODE repertoires, removing public or cross-reactive TCRs. Using the MIRA antigens, annotated TCRs were further analysed by specific ORF or by position within an ORF. Depth was the summed frequency of annotated unique rearrangements, while breadth was defined as annotated unique rearrangements over total unique productive rearrangements. Two-sided Wilcoxon rank-sum tests were applied when comparing TCR breadth between groups. TCRdb obtained this table from immuneACCESS and retained in-frame rearrangements with V and J assigned. These tables miss some clones; where compared with another copy, unresolved V genes account for less than half of the shortfall, and the remainder is unexplained. That table gives V, J and clone size, and the DNA gave D and trimming. The sample table lists 350,000 to 450,000 clones, around 87% of them with a count of one. About 3% of the sample comes from the top ten.

A note on this clone: The antigen it binds to is not known. One base away there is no much larger clone; base qualities are not given. This same CDR3 is encoded by further DNA sequences in the sample.

In this chain, TRBV4-1 is recombined with TRBJ2-3; a stretch of 10 junction bases matches TRBD2. The TCR sequence derives from a person aged 18-65 years who received the Ad26.COV2.S COVID-19 vaccine or a placebo. This sample comprised peripheral blood, obtained in a trial of Ad26.COV2.S vaccine versus placebo. The DNA sequence is given as TGCGCCAGCAGCCAAGTAGCGGGGGGACCAGATACGCAGTATTTT. This encodes CASSQVAGGPDTQYF.